This T cell receptor (beta chain) was identified in a study of CD8 T cells in Susac syndrome. With random hexamers, reverse transcription was performed on about 0.5 to 1 ug of RNA. TCRdb re-analysed the immunoSEQ multiplex PCR reads in MiXCR, keeping a single row per CDR3 protein. This sample yields around 170,000 distinct CDR3 sequences, of which about 90% are seen a single time; approximately 0.075% belongs to the top ten. Germline loops: CDR1 SNHLY, CDR2 FYNNEI. CDR3 length: 11 amino acids. Between the trimmed V and J ends, which lost 6 bases and 6 bases, there was a span of 9 bases. The specimen was CD4+ T cells from PBMCs. This chain connects TRBV2 to TRBJ2-7; D possibly corresponds to TRBD1 (6 bases). The sequence was obtained from a human donor in good health. CDR3 nucleotides: TGTGCCAGCAGGGACAGTTCCGAGCAGTACTTC. Amino acid sequence: CASRDSSEQYF.